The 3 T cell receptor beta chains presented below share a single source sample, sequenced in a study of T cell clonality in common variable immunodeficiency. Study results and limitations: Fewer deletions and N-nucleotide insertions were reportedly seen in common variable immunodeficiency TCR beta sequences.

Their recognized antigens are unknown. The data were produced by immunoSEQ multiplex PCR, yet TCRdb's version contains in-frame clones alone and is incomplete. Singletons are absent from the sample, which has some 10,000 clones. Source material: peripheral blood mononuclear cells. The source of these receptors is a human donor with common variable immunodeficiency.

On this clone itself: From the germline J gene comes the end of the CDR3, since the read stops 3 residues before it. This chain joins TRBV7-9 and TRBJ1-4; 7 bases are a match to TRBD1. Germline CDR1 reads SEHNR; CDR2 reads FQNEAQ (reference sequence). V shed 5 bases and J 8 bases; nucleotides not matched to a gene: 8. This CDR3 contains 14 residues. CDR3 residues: CASSPTGIGEKLFF. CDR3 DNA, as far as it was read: TGTGCCAGCAGCCCGACAGGGATCGGGGAAAAA.

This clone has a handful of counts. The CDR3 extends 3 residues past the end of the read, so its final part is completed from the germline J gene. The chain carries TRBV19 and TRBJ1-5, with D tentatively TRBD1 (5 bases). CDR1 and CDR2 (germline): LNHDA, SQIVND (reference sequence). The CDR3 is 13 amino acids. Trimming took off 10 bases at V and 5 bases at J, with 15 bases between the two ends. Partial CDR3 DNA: TGTGCCACCGAGCCCAGGGCGGATCAGCCC. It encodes CATEPRADQP. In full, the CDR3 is CATEPRADQPQHF.

Partial CDR3 DNA: TGTGCCAGCAGCTTAATGGGCCTAGCGGGCACAGATACG. This translates into CASSLMGLAGTDT. The complete CDR3 sequence is CASSLMGLAGTDTQYF. This chain links TRBV7-3 with TRBJ2-3; 7 bases map to TRBD2. The read is 3 residues too short to cover the CDR3 end, so that end is filled in from the germline J gene. V trimming: 1 base; J trimming: 1 base; junction bases outside the gene matches: 5. This CDR3 has 16 residues. Germline V gives CDR1 SGHTA, CDR2 FQGTGA.